This T cell receptor (beta chain) was recorded in a study of T cells expressing NK-cell markers. For the study at large: Sorted CD3+CD56+NKG2C+, CD3+CD56+NKG2C- and CD3+CD56-NKG2C+ T cells supplied TCR beta repertoires. Study-wide points: Unclear, still, was the HCMV specificity of the expanded NKG2C+ T cell clones. As a fraction of CD8+ T cells, dominant NKG2C+ clonotypes reached roughly 1.0-7.5% in more than five donors.

Comment on this clonotype: Its antigen is not identified.

TCRdb reanalyzed the 5' RACE reads, giving one entry per CDR3 protein sequence and no DNA. Its table records about 540,000 distinct CDR3 sequences. What was sequenced was blood T cells: a sorted CD56 or NKG2C T cell subset, CD4+ or CD8+ T cells, or bulk PBMC T cells (not recorded which). The sequence derives from a man between 18 and 29 years old in good health.

CDR3 loop: CATSDPDREPYDEQFF. The chain uses TRBV24-1 and TRBJ2-1; TCRdb proposes TRBD1, but this gene call is untestable without DNA. The CDR3 is made up of 16 amino acids. CDR1 KGHDR and CDR2 SFDVKD come from the germline V gene.